These T cell receptor beta chains were read from a single sample in a study of blood T cell repertoires in COVID-19. TCRdb's copy holds only in-frame clones and misses some; the assay was immunoSEQ multiplex PCR. The sample records about 530,000 clones, roughly nine tenths being singletons. The sequencing input was peripheral blood. Receptors originate from a woman between 45 and 60 years old with COVID-19, enrolled during active disease. Both conserved end residues are part of each CDR3. Fields, in order: D gene, V gene, clone size, CDR3 length, J gene, CDR3 protein, CDR3 DNA. The D gene is left open where the match is weak. The size entry is marked missing in some rows and otherwise reads once, few, many or a size class.

TRBD1,TRBV7-6,NA,15,TRBJ2-7,CASSTLRDRAYEQYF,TGTGCCAGCAGCACTCTCCGGGACAGGGCGTACGAGCAGTACTTC
NA,TRBV2,once,15,TRBJ2-2,CASSGQGGNTGELFF,TGTGCCAGCAGTGGGCAGGGGGGGAACACCGGGGAGCTGTTTTTT
NA,TRBV24-1,NA,14,TRBJ1-2,CATSDLKGQGGYTF,TGTGCCACCAGTGATTTGAAGGGACAAGGCGGCTACACCTTC
NA,TRBV30,NA,14,TRBJ2-1,CAWSGGRSDNEQFF,TGTGCCTGGAGTGGGGGCCGGTCGGACAATGAGCAGTTCTTC
NA,TRBV15,NA,13,TRBJ1-2,CATSRGRDYGYTF,TGTGCCACCAGCAGAGGACGGGACTATGGCTACACCTTC
TRBD2,TRBV28,NA,15,TRBJ2-7,CASSLGSGGIYEQYF,TGTGCCAGCAGTTTAGGTAGCGGGGGAATCTACGAGCAGTACTTC
TRBD2,TRBV5-1,NA,15,TRBJ2-3,CASSPMAGGGDTQYF,TGCGCCAGCAGCCCCATGGCGGGGGGAGGAGATACGCAGTATTTT
NA,TRBV21-1,NA,9,TRBJ2-3,CASRKGEYF,TGTGCCAGCAGGAAGGGGGAGTATTTT
NA,TRBV5-8,NA,15,TRBJ2-7,CASSLGNRVSYEQYF,TGTGCCAGCAGCTTGGGGAACCGGGTCTCCTACGAGCAGTACTTC
TRBD1,TRBV4-1,NA,14,TRBJ1-1,CASSQTGKNTEAFF,TGCGCCAGCAGCCAGACAGGGAAGAACACTGAAGCTTTCTTT
NA,TRBV9,NA,15,TRBJ2-7,CASSRDGDPLYEQYF,TGTGCCAGCAGCCGCGACGGAGACCCTCTCTACGAGCAGTACTTC
NA,TRBV9,once,15,TRBJ1-5,CASSVGGGINQPQHF,TGTGCCAGCAGCGTAGGAGGGGGAATCAATCAGCCCCAGCATTTT
TRBD1,TRBV27,once,14,TRBJ2-7,CASSEDRGDLEQYF,TGTGCCAGCAGCGAGGACAGGGGCGATTTGGAGCAGTACTTC
NA,TRBV18,NA,13,TRBJ1-1,CASSPPPNTEAFF,TGTGCCAGCTCACCTCCCCCTAACACTGAAGCTTTCTTT
NA,TRBV6-5,NA,13,TRBJ1-2,CASTTATNYGYTF,TGTGCCAGCACCACGGCGACAAACTATGGCTACACCTTC
NA,TRBV2,once,13,TRBJ2-3,CASSPGDADTQYF,TGTGCCAGCAGCCCAGGTGACGCAGATACGCAGTATTTT
NA,TRBV7-9,NA,12,TRBJ1-3,CASSLEYRPRHF,TGTGCCAGCAGCTTAGAGTACAGACCCCGACATTTT
NA,TRBV5-6,NA,16,TRBJ1-3,CASSLEAGISGNTIYF,TGTGCCAGCAGCTTGGAGGCGGGAATCTCTGGAAACACCATATATTTT
NA,TRBV6-5,NA,10,TRBJ1-2,CASRIDSYTF,TGTGCCAGCAGGATAGATAGCTACACCTTC
NA,TRBV28,NA,14,TRBJ1-1,CASTLRHPEPEAFF,TGTGCCAGCACTCTCAGGCATCCTGAACCTGAAGCTTTCTTT
TRBD1,TRBV27,NA,15,TRBJ2-1,CASSRRETGESEQFF,TGTGCCAGCAGTCGCCGTGAGACAGGGGAGAGTGAGCAGTTCTTC
TRBD1,TRBV3-1/TRBV3-2,NA,14,TRBJ2-1,CASSPPDRDDEQFF,TGTGCCAGCAGCCCCCCGGACAGGGATGATGAGCAGTTCTTC
NA,TRBV10-3,NA,13,TRBJ2-7,CAISESGLYEQYF,TGTGCCATCAGTGAGTCGGGACTGTACGAGCAGTACTTC
NA,TRBV13,NA,14,TRBJ2-1,CASSLGLGSTEQFF,TGTGCCAGCAGCTTAGGACTAGGATCCACTGAGCAGTTCTTC
NA,TRBV18,NA,15,TRBJ2-3,CASSPRGGATDTQYF,TGTGCCAGCTCACCACGAGGGGGGGCAACAGATACGCAGTATTTT
NA,TRBV13,NA,14,TRBJ2-1,CASSLEGVSNEQFF,TGTGCCAGCAGCTTAGAGGGGGTTAGCAATGAGCAGTTCTTC
TRBD1,TRBV5-5,NA,15,TRBJ2-3,CASSFRQGWTDTQYF,TGTGCCAGCAGCTTTAGACAGGGTTGGACAGATACGCAGTATTTT
NA,TRBV7-2,once,15,TRBJ1-6,CASSQGAGPQSPLHF,TGTGCCAGCAGTCAAGGGGCAGGGCCGCAATCACCCCTCCACTTT
NA,TRBV5-4,NA,13,TRBJ2-5,CASSFSRQETQYF,TGTGCCAGCAGCTTTTCACGGCAAGAGACCCAGTACTTC
NA,TRBV5-1,NA,16,TRBJ2-2,CASSSAGTMNTGELFF,TGCGCCAGCAGTTCGGCCGGGACAATGAACACCGGGGAGCTGTTTTTT
NA,TRBV2,NA,13,TRBJ2-7,CASSRGWVSEQYF,TGTGCCAGCAGCCGCGGGTGGGTGAGCGAGCAGTACTTC
NA,TRBV28,NA,15,TRBJ1-2,CASSWGGRGGYGYTF,TGTGCCAGCAGTTGGGGCGGCAGGGGTGGCTATGGCTACACCTTC
NA,TRBV5-8,NA,13,TRBJ1-4,CASSRVGGEKLFF,TGTGCCAGCAGCCGCGTTGGAGGTGAAAAACTGTTTTTT
NA,TRBV11-2,NA,14,TRBJ2-1,CASTLVRENNEQFF,TGTGCCAGCACCCTCGTGAGGGAGAACAATGAGCAGTTCTTC
TRBD1,TRBV4-1,NA,17,TRBJ2-7,CASSQDQTPGQGYEQYF,TGCGCCAGCAGCCAAGATCAGACTCCGGGACAGGGCTACGAGCAGTACTTC
NA,TRBV2,NA,14,TRBJ2-3,CASSGLRVTDTQYF,TGTGCCAGCAGTGGGTTGAGAGTCACAGATACGCAGTATTTT
NA,TRBV6-1,NA,11,TRBJ2-7,CASSEWREQYF,TGTGCCAGCAGTGAATGGAGGGAGCAGTACTTC
NA,TRBV27,NA,16,TRBJ2-7,CASSLAATVGTYEQYF,TGTGCCAGCAGTCTAGCAGCGACGGTCGGCACCTACGAGCAGTACTTC
TRBD2,TRBV11-2,few,15,TRBJ2-5,CASSPTSGGGETQYF,TGTGCCAGCAGCCCCACGTCCGGGGGAGGGGAGACCCAGTACTTC
TRBD2,TRBV10-3,NA,17,TRBJ2-3,CAISGKTSGSRGDTQYF,TGTGCCATCAGTGGGAAGACTAGCGGATCAAGAGGGGATACGCAGTATTTT
TRBD2,TRBV7-9,NA,19,TRBJ2-3,CASFREAPGGKLSTDTQYF,TGTGCCAGCTTCCGCGAAGCCCCGGGGGGGAAACTCTCCACAGATACGCAGTATTTT
TRBD2,TRBV30,NA,17,TRBJ2-1,CAWSHGLAGGPQGEQFF,TGTGCCTGGAGTCACGGACTAGCGGGGGGACCTCAGGGTGAGCAGTTCTTC
TRBD1,TRBV2,NA,19,TRBJ2-7,CASRDPGTGKKLWTKEQYF,TGTGCCAGCAGAGACCCCGGGACAGGGAAAAAGCTTTGGACCAAGGAGCAGTACTTC
TRBD1,TRBV7-9,NA,13,TRBJ1-2,CASSLRDRGGYTF,TGTGCCAGCAGCCTCCGGGACAGGGGAGGCTACACCTTC
TRBD1,TRBV2,NA,13,TRBJ2-7,CASSSGQGNEQYF,TGTGCCAGCAGTTCCGGACAGGGCAACGAGCAGTACTTC